A selection of T cell receptor beta chains follows, all from one sample in a study of T cells in localized non-small cell lung cancer. Some clones are missing from TCRdb's copy, which holds only in-frame ones; the method was immunoSEQ multiplex PCR. The sample yields 70,000 or so clones, approximately 84% seen once. Material: peripheral blood, obtained before any cancer treatment. These receptors were obtained from a female donor older than 55 with stage I lung adenocarcinoma. CDR3s include the opening cysteine and the closing phenylalanine or tryptophan. The listing skips clone size in some rows; elsewhere it reads once, few, many or a size class.

cdr3_aa: CASSLTRSTDTQYF
clone_size: -
v_call: TRBV11-2
j_call: TRBJ2-3

cdr3_aa: CASSYSSGDYGYTF
clone_size: -
v_call: TRBV6-6
j_call: TRBJ1-2

cdr3_aa: CASSLAGGREGSQYF
clone_size: -
v_call: TRBV5-1
j_call: TRBJ2-3

cdr3_aa: CASSLGAEETQYF
clone_size: -
v_call: TRBV5-1
j_call: TRBJ2-5

cdr3_aa: CASSPKPNYGYTF
clone_size: once
v_call: TRBV28
j_call: TRBJ1-2

cdr3_aa: CASSPGQGNFYAEAFF
clone_size: -
v_call: TRBV5-1
j_call: TRBJ1-1

cdr3_aa: CATKRGWGQTNYEQYF
clone_size: -
v_call: TRBV28
j_call: TRBJ2-7

cdr3_aa: CAISESPGAYGYTF
clone_size: -
v_call: TRBV10-3
j_call: TRBJ1-2

cdr3_aa: CASSLVGNQPQHF
clone_size: -
v_call: TRBV7-2
j_call: TRBJ1-5

cdr3_aa: CASSKLTGGVRTNEKLFF
clone_size: -
v_call: TRBV21-1
j_call: TRBJ1-4

cdr3_aa: CASSLAKTGVGNQPQHF
clone_size: once
v_call: TRBV7-2
j_call: TRBJ1-5

cdr3_aa: CASSLEDRWFEGYTF
clone_size: -
v_call: TRBV28
j_call: TRBJ1-2

cdr3_aa: CATRRTVLTDTQYF
clone_size: -
v_call: TRBV2
j_call: TRBJ2-3

cdr3_aa: CASSLEDWYNEQFF
clone_size: -
v_call: TRBV14
j_call: TRBJ2-1

cdr3_aa: CASRGSRIEKLFF
clone_size: few
v_call: TRBV6-1
j_call: TRBJ1-4

cdr3_aa: CASSLSGRPQETQYF
clone_size: few
v_call: TRBV5-4
j_call: TRBJ2-5